This T cell receptor (beta chain) came from a study of neoadjuvant anti-PD-1 for oral cavity cancer. Whole-study context: Patients without progression received a fourth nivolumab dose around day 43, then surgical resection on days 50-56.

The time point denotes: after neoadjuvant nivolumab, at surgical resection. Cohort: HPV-negative, locally advanced oral cavity squamous cell carcinoma patients. TCRdb's table, derived via immunoSEQ multiplex PCR, lists solely in-frame clones and lacks some. There are tens of thousands of clones in the sample; 80% to 90% occur only once, and more than 3% lies in the top ten. From germline, CDR1 is SGHAT and CDR2 FQNNGV. After removal of 1 base from V and 4 bases from J, the junction contained 7 bases not matched to a gene. The CDR3 contains 15 residues. As for this clone: Its antigen is unknown.

The study's findings and limits: Higher pretreatment blood Treg/Th17 ratios correlated with higher pretreatment blood and lower post-treatment tumor TCRbeta clonality.

The chain links TRBV11-2 to TRBJ2-7; 7 positions match TRBD2. The receptor comes from a person between 40 and 79 years old with oral cavity squamous cell carcinoma. The source material was PBMCs, sampled after nivolumab (anti-PD-1) treatment. The CDR3 here is CASSLGAGGSYEQYF. CDR3 in DNA: TGTGCCAGCAGCTTAGGGGCCGGGGGGTCATACGAGCAGTACTTC.